This T cell receptor beta chain was obtained from a study of blood T cell repertoires in COVID-19. Study summary: Nucleic acid was either cDNA or gDNA, and it came from T cells, B-cell-depleted T cells, or PBMCs.

Profiled with immunoSEQ multiplex PCR; TCRdb holds only in-frame clones, not every one. The sample lists about 300,000 clones; just over 85% were seen once. In germline, CDR1 is SGDLS, CDR2 YYNGEE. Unmatched junction bases numbered 3, after V lost 2 bases and J lost 2 bases. This CDR3 is built from 15 residues. Participants had their cohort set by participant-reported clinical history. The genes are TRBV9 and TRBJ2-1; TRBD2 agrees at 8 bases. Sequences were obtained from PBMCs or T cells enriched from blood (not recorded which). This TCR derives from a woman aged 18-29 years who had recovered from COVID-19. The CDR3 loop reads CASSVSGSPYNEQFF. CDR3 coding DNA: TGTGCCAGCAGCGTCAGCGGGAGCCCCTACAATGAGCAGTTCTTC.